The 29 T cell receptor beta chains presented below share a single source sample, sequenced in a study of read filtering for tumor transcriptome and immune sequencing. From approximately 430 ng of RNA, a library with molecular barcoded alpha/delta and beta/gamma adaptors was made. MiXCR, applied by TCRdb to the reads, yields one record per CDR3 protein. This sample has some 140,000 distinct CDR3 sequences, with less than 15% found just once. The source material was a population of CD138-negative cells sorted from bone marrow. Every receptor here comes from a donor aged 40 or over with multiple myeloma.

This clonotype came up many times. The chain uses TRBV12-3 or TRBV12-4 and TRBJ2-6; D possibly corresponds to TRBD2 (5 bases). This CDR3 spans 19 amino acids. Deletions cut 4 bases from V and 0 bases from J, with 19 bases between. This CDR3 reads CASSSRLTGRDSGANVLTF. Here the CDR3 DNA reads TGTGCCAGCAGTTCACGTTTGACGGGGAGAGACTCTGGGGCCAACGTCCTGACTTTC.

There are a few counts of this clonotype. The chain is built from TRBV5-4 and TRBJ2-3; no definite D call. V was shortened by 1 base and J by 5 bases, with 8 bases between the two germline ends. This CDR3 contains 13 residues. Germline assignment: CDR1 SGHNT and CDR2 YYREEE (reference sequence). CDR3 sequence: CASSLKVVDTQYF. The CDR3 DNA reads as TGTGCCAGCAGCTTGAAGGTCGTAGATACGCAGTATTTT.

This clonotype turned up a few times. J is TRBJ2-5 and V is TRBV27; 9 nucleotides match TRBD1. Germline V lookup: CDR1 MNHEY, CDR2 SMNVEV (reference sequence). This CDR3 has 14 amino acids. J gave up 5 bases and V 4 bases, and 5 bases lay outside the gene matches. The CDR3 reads CASSSTGGRETQYF. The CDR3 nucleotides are TGTGCCAGCAGTTCCACAGGGGGCAGGGAGACCCAGTACTTC.

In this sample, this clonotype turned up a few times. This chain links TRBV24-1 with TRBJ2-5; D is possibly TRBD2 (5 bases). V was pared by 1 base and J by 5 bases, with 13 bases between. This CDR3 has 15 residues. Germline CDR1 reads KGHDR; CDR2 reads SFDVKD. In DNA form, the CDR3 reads TGTGCCACCAGTGATTTCGGCCCTACGGGGGAGACCCAGTACTTC. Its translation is CATSDFGPTGETQYF.

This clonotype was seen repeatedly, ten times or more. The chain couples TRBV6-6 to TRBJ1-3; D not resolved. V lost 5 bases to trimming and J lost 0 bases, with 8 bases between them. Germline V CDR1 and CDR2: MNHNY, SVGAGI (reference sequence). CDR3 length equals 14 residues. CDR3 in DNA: TGTGCCAGCAGTCCTAGGAGCTCTGGAAACACCATATATTTT. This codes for CASSPRSSGNTIYF.

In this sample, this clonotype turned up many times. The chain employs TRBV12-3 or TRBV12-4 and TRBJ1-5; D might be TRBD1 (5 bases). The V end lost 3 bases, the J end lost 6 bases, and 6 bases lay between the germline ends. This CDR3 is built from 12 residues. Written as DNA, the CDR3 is TGTGCCAGCAGTTTGGGGGGTCAGCCCCAGCATTTT. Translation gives CASSLGGQPQHF.

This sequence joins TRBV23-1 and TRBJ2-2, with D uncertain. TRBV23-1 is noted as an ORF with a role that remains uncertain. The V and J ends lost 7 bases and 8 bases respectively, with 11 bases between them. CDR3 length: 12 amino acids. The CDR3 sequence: CASTTPRGELFF. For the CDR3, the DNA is TGCGCCAGCACCACACCGAGGGGGGAGCTGTTTTTT.

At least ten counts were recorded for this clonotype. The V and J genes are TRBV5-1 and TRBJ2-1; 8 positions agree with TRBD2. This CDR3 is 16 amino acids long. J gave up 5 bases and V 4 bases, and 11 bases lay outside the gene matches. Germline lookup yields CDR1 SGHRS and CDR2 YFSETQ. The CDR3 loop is CASSLGPVLADNEQFF. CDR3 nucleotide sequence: TGCGCCAGCAGCCTGGGCCCTGTACTAGCGGACAATGAGCAGTTCTTC. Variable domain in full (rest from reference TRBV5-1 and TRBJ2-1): KAGVTQTPRYLIKTRGQQVTLSCSPISGHRSVSWYQQTPGQGLQFLFEYFSETQRNKGNFPGRFSGRQFSNSRSEMNVSTLELGDSALYLCASSLGPVLADNEQFFGPGTRLTVL.

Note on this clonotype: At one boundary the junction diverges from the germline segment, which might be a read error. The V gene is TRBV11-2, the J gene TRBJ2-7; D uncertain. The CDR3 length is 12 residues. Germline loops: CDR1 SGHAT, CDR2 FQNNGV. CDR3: CASSSVSYGQYF. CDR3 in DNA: TGTGCCAGCAGCTCAGTATCCTACGGGCAGTACTTC.

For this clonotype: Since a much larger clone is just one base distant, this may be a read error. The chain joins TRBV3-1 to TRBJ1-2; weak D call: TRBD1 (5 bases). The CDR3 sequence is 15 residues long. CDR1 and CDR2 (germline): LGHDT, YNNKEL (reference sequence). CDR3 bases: TGTACCAGCAGCCAAGAGGCAGGGAGGGTTCATGGCTACACCTTC. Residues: CTSSQEAGRVHGYTF.

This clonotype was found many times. Here the CDR3 reads CASSQRLFYEQYF. CDR3 DNA sequence: TGCGCCAGCAGCCAAAGGCTATTCTACGAGCAGTACTTC. The rearrangement links TRBV4-3 to TRBJ2-7; no reliable D call. Looked up from germline, CDR1 is LGHNA and CDR2 is YSLEER. V was cut by 2 bases and J by 3 bases, with 8 bases left in between. The CDR3 runs to 13 residues.

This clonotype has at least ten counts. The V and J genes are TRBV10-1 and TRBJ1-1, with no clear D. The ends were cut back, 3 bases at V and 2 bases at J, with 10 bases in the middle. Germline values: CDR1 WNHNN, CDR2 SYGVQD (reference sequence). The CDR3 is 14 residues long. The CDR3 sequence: CASSEVGENTEAFF. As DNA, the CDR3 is TGCGCCAGCAGTGAAGTGGGAGAAAACACTGAAGCTTTCTTT.

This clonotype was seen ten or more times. The CDR3 DNA sequence: TGCAGTGCTAGAGAGACTCCCCGAGGGGAAGGTCGTTTCGAGCAGTACTTC. This codes for CSARETPRGEGRFEQYF. The rearrangement joins TRBV20-1 to TRBJ2-7; D may match TRBD1 or TRBD2 (5 bases each). This CDR3 region has 17 residues. Trimming pared 0 bases from V and 6 bases from J, leaving 24 bases between. The germline V gene has CDR1 DFQATT and CDR2 SNEGSKA (reference sequence).

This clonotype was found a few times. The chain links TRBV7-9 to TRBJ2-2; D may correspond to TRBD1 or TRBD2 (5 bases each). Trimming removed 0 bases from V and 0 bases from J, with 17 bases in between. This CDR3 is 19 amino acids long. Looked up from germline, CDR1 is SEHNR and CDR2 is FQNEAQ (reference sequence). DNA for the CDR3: TGTGCCAGCAGCTTAGCCGGGGCTCACGCGGGCCCGAACACCGGGGAGCTGTTTTTT. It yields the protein CASSLAGAHAGPNTGELFF.

The CDR3 sequence is CASSPGTGGYTGELFF. The CDR3 DNA sequence: TGTGCCAGTAGTCCCGGGACAGGCGGTTACACCGGGGAGCTGTTTTTT. The V gene is TRBV19, the J gene TRBJ2-2; 8 bases line up with TRBD1. The CDR3 spans 16 residues. Germline CDR1 reads LNHDA; CDR2 reads SQIVND (reference sequence). V shed 5 bases, J shed 3 bases, and the junction held 8 bases outside the gene matches.

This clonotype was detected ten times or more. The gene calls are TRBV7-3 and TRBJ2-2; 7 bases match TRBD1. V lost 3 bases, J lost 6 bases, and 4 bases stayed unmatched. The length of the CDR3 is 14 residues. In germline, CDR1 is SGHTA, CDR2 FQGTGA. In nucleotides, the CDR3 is TGTGCCAGCAGCTTCACAGGGGTCCCCGGGGAGCTGTTTTTT. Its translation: CASSFTGVPGELFF.

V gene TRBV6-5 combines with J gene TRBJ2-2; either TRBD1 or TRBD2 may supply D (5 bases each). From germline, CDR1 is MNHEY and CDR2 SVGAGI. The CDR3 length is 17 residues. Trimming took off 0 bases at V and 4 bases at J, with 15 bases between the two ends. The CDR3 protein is CASSYSGTRVGTGELFF. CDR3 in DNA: TGTGCCAGCAGTTACTCGGGGACCAGGGTCGGCACCGGGGAGCTGTTTTTT.

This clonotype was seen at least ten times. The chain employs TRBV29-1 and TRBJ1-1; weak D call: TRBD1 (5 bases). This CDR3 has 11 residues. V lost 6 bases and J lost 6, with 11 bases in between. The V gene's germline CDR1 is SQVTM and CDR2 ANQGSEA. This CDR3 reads CSVRGPPEAFF. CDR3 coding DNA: TGCAGCGTCCGGGGACCCCCTGAAGCTTTCTTT.

Here the CDR3 reads CASSSSGTSGVLAKNIQYF. CDR3 bases: TGTGCCAGCAGCTCCTCCGGGACTAGCGGGGTTCTAGCCAAAAACATTCAGTACTTC. This chain uses TRBV11-3 with TRBJ2-4; 13 bases match TRBD2. Unmatched junction bases numbered 9, after V lost 4 bases and J lost 0 bases. CDR1 is SGHNT and CDR2 is YENEEA in the germline V gene. This CDR3 is built from 19 residues.

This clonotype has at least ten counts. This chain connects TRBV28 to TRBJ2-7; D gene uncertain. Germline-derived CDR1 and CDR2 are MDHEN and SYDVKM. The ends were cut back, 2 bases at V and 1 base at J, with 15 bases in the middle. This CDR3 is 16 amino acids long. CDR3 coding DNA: TGTGCCAGCAGTTTAGGTGTCACCCAATTATCCTACGAGCAGTACTTC. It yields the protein CASSLGVTQLSYEQYF.

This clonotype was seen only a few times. CDR3 loop: CASSPRPEREGPQETQYF. The DNA of the CDR3 is TGTGCCAGCAGCCCACGACCGGAGCGGGAGGGACCCCAAGAGACCCAGTACTTC. This chain joins TRBV13 and TRBJ2-5; 10 positions agree with TRBD2. In germline, CDR1 is PRHDT, CDR2 FYEKMQ (reference sequence). The CDR3 is 18 residues long. Losses at the gene ends were 5 bases for V and 1 base for J; bases not matched to a gene: 13.

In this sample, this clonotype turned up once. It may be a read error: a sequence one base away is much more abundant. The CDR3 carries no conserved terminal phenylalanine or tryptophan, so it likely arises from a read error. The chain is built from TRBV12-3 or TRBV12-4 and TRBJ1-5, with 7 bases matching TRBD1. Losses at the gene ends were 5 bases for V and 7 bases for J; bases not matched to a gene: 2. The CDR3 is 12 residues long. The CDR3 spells CASSTRGQPQHS. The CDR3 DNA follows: TGTGCCAGCAGTACCAGGGGGCAGCCCCAGCATTCT.

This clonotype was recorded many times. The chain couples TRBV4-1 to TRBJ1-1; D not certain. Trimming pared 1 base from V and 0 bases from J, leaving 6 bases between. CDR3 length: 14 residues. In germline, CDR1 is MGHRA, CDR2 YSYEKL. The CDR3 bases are TGCGCCAGCAGCCAAGGCACTTTGAACACTGAAGCTTTCTTT. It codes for CASSQGTLNTEAFF.

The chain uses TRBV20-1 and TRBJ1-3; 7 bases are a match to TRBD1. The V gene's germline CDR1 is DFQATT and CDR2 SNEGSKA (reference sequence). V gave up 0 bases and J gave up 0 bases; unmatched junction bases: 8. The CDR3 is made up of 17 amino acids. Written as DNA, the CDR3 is TGCAGTGCTAGAGAACGGGACAGCCGATACTCTGGAAACACCATATATTTT. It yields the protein CSARERDSRYSGNTIYF.

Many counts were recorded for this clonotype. CDR3 in amino acids: CAWSGRGTGSAFF. The CDR3 region has the DNA TGTGCCTGGAGTGGGCGCGGGACAGGGTCCGCTTTCTTT. The chain joins TRBV30 to TRBJ1-1, with 9 bases fitting TRBD1. J gave up 11 bases and V 1 base, and 8 bases lay outside the gene matches. Germline CDR1 and CDR2: GTSNPN and SVGIG (reference sequence). The CDR3 spans 13 residues.

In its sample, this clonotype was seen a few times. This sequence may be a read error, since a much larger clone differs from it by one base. This CDR3 reads CSARVVSEQYF. The CDR3 bases are TGCAGTGCTAGAGTAGTATCGGAGCAGTACTTC. V is TRBV20-1 and J is TRBJ2-7, with D hard to call. Germline CDR1 reads DFQATT; CDR2 reads SNEGSKA (reference sequence). The CDR3 is 11 residues long. Trimming cost V 1 base and J 7 bases, with 8 bases left between them.

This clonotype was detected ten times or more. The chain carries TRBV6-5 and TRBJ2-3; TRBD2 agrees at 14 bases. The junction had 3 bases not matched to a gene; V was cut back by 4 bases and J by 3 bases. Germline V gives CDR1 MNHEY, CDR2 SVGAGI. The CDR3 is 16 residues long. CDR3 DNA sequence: TGTGCCAGCAGTTTGGGACTAGCGGGAGTTACAGATACGCAGTATTTT. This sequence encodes CASSLGLAGVTDTQYF.

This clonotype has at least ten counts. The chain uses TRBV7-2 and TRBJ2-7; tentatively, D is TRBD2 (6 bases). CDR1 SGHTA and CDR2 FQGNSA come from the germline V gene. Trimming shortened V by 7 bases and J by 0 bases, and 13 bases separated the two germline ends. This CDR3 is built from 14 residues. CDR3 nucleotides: TGTGCCAGCACCATAGCGGATTCCTCCTACGAGCAGTACTTC. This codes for CASTIADSSYEQYF.

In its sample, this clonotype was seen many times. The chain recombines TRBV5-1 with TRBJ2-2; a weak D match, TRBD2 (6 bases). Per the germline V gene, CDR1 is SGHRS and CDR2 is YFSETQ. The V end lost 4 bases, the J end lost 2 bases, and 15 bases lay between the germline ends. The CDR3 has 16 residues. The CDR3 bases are TGCGCCAGCAGCCCCGGGCTAGCGCTTAACACCGGGGAGCTGTTTTTT. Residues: CASSPGLALNTGELFF.